These 25 T cell receptor beta chains came from one sample sequenced in a study of OX40 agonist ivuxolimab in advanced cancers. Clones were read by immunoSEQ multiplex PCR, and TCRdb kept only the in-frame ones, dropping some. Here the sample spans about 96,000 clones, about 80% being singletons. The sequences come from CD4+ or CD8+ T cells sorted from blood, collected in a trial of the OX40 agonist ivuxolimab. Receptor source: an adult with an advanced solid tumor such as melanoma, head and neck, liver or kidney cancer.

The chain is built from TRBV2 and TRBJ2-4; the D call may be TRBD1 or TRBD2 (5 bases each). This CDR3 has 13 residues. V was clipped by 8 bases and J by 1 base, with 9 bases between them. From germline, CDR1 is SNHLY and CDR2 FYNNEI. In DNA, the CDR3 is TGTGCCAGCGTCAGGGAGGCCAAAAACATTCAGTACTTC. Translated: CASVREAKNIQYF.

V usage is TRBV5-1 and J usage is TRBJ2-7; D possibly corresponds to TRBD1 (6 bases). V was pared by 0 bases and J by 3 bases, with 10 bases between. Germline values: CDR1 SGHRS, CDR2 YFSETQ. The CDR3 has 14 residues. The chain's CDR3 is CASSLGDNSYEQYF. CDR3 in DNA: TGCGCCAGCAGCTTGGGGGACAATAGCTACGAGCAGTACTTC.

The rearrangement uses TRBV30 and TRBJ2-6; possibly TRBD1 or TRBD2 for D (6 bases each). Trimming removed 0 bases at V and 3 bases at J, with 15 bases between. Germline V gene data show CDR1 as GTSNPN and CDR2 as SVGIG (reference sequence). CDR3 size: 17 residues. The CDR3 nucleotides read TGTGCCTGGAGTGTCCGTCCCGGGGGCGGTGGGGCCAACGTCCTGACTTTC. It yields the protein CAWSVRPGGGGANVLTF.

This chain uses TRBV27 with TRBJ2-7, with a possible D match to TRBD1 (6 bases). V lost 9 bases and J 1 base, leaving 16 bases between the germline ends. The CDR3 is 14 residues long. CDR1 and CDR2 (germline): MNHEY, SMNVEV (reference sequence). In nucleotides, the CDR3 is TGTGCCAGTAAGAGGGACATAAAGTCCTACGAGCAGTACTTC. Its translation: CASKRDIKSYEQYF.

The chain couples TRBV5-1 to TRBJ2-1; 9 bases are shared with TRBD2. Germline CDR1 reads SGHRS; CDR2 reads YFSETQ. J gave up 10 bases and V 2 bases, and 13 bases lay outside the gene matches. The length of the CDR3 is 16 residues. DNA for the CDR3: TGCGCCAGCAGCTTCGGGTGGGTAGCGGGGGCGGAGGAGCAGTTCTTC. Its protein product is CASSFGWVAGAEEQFF.

The genes are TRBV7-6 and TRBJ2-2, with 8 bases lining up with TRBD2. V trimming: 4 bases; J trimming: 1 base; junction bases outside the gene matches: 5. The CDR3 loop spans 16 amino acids. Germline V gene lookup returns CDR1 SGHVS and CDR2 FNYEAQ. This CDR3 is CASSWTAGGNTGELFF. Here the CDR3 DNA reads TGTGCCAGCAGCTGGACGGCGGGAGGGAACACCGGGGAGCTGTTTTTT.

The rearrangement links TRBV7-2 to TRBJ2-3, with D possibly TRBD1 on 6 matching bases. The germline V gene has CDR1 SGHTA and CDR2 FQGNSA. The CDR3 loop spans 13 amino acids. The V end lost 6 bases, the J end lost 2 bases, and 9 bases lay between the germline ends. CDR3 coding DNA: TGTGCCAGCAGGCTGGGGGCCACAGATACGCAGTATTTT. This codes for CASRLGATDTQYF. The variable domain in full, with the rest retrieved from reference TRBV7-2 and TRBJ2-3, is GAGVSQSPSNKVTEKGKDVELRCDPISGHTALYWYRQSLGQGLEFLIYFQGNSAPDKSGLPSDRFSAERTGGSVSTLTIQRTQQEDSAVYLCASRLGATDTQYFGPGTRLTVL.

The chain uses TRBV5-3 and TRBJ1-4; D might be TRBD1 (6 bases). TRBV5-3 is designated an ORF whose function remains uncertain. This CDR3 region has 15 residues. The germline V and J ends were trimmed by 10 bases and 0 bases, with 16 bases remaining between them. The CDR3 nucleotides are TGTGCCCCCGGGGGCAGGTTTGCAACTAATGAAAAACTGTTTTTT. Its protein product is CAPGGRFATNEKLFF.

V gene TRBV7-6 combines with J gene TRBJ2-1; D is unclear. The CDR3 length is 16 residues. Per germline, CDR1 SGHVS and CDR2 FNYEAQ. Trimming cost V 1 base and J 4 bases, with 14 bases left between them. The chain's CDR3 is CASSLVAGPVYNEQFF. The CDR3 coding sequence is TGTGCCAGCAGCTTAGTGGCTGGGCCTGTTTACAATGAGCAGTTCTTC.

The chain employs TRBV29-1 and TRBJ1-4; no definite D call. This CDR3 comprises 13 residues. Germline V gene lookup returns CDR1 SQVTM and CDR2 ANQGSEA. The germline V and J ends were trimmed by 5 bases and 6 bases, with 13 bases remaining between them. CDR3 protein: CSVSRSVDEKLFF. In DNA, the CDR3 is TGCAGCGTTTCTAGGTCAGTGGATGAAAAACTGTTTTTT.

This clone has only one observation. A read error may explain this, as a much larger clone is one base away. This chain links TRBV27 with TRBJ2-7; possibly TRBD2 for D (6 bases). The CDR3 totals 11 residues. CDR1 and CDR2 (germline): MNHEY, SMNVEV (reference sequence). V shed 5 bases and J shed 4 bases, with 6 bases lying between them. In DNA, the CDR3 is TGTGCCAGCAGTGGGGGGTACGAGCAGTACTTC. Protein sequence: CASSGGYEQYF.

The chain has TRBV2 and TRBJ2-7, with D possibly being TRBD1 (6 bases). The CDR3 totals 13 residues. V was trimmed by 2 bases and J by 3 bases, leaving 8 bases between them. CDR1 is SNHLY, CDR2 FYNNEI, per germline. The chain's CDR3 is CASSEQGLYEQYF. The CDR3 DNA reads TGTGCCAGCAGTGAACAGGGGCTCTACGAGCAGTACTTC.

V usage is TRBV6-5 and J usage is TRBJ1-5; D perhaps matches TRBD1 (6 bases). In germline, CDR1 is MNHEY, CDR2 SVGAGI. CDR3 length: 14 residues. The V end lost 6 bases, the J end lost 1 base, and 10 bases lay between the germline ends. The CDR3 sequence: CASRPDRSNQPQHF. The CDR3, as DNA: TGTGCCAGCAGACCCGACAGGAGCAATCAGCCCCAGCATTTT.

The chain uses TRBV7-9 and TRBJ1-1; the D gene is possibly TRBD1 (6 bases). The CDR3 consists of 14 residues. Germline V gives CDR1 SEHNR, CDR2 FQNEAQ (reference sequence). Trimming stripped 5 bases from V and 12 bases from J, with 22 bases between. This CDR3 reads CASSPDLRGFPPFF. In nucleotides, the CDR3 is TGTGCCAGCAGCCCCGACCTCAGGGGATTCCCCCCTTTCTTT.

The chain couples TRBV5-1 to TRBJ2-4, with 14 nucleotides matching TRBD2. This CDR3 has 19 residues. The V segment lost 4 bases and the J segment 0 bases; nucleotides outside the gene matches: 9. Germline CDR1 and CDR2: SGHRS and YFSETQ. CDR3 in amino acids: CASSPGTSGGLLAKNIQYF. DNA of the CDR3: TGCGCCAGCAGCCCGGGGACTAGCGGGGGACTTTTAGCCAAAAACATTCAGTACTTC.

The rearrangement joins TRBV5-3 to TRBJ2-1; D is undetermined. TRBV5-3 is an ORF; its function is uncertain. This CDR3 is built from 14 residues. The ends were cut back, 4 bases at V and 4 bases at J, with 12 bases in the middle. CDR3 residues: CARSLSSAYNEQFF. The CDR3 DNA follows: TGTGCCAGAAGCCTAAGCTCGGCTTACAATGAGCAGTTCTTC.

In this sample, this clone turned up a few times. This rearrangement joins TRBV21-1 to TRBJ1-5. TRBV21-1 is a pseudogene locus. This CDR3 contains 17 residues. Here the CDR3 reads CASSKEGQGDSNQPQHF. The CDR3 DNA sequence: TGTGCCAGCAGCAAAGAAGGGCAAGGGGACAGCAATCAGCCCCAGCATTTT.

This clone was observed a single time. The chain employs TRBV7-9 and TRBJ1-1; D gene uncertain. V lost 5 bases and J lost 0, with 7 bases in between. The CDR3 runs 13 residues. Germline CDR1 and CDR2: SEHNR and FQNEAQ (reference sequence). CDR3 nucleotides: TGTGCCAGCAGCCCACTTATGAACACTGAAGCTTTCTTT. Translated, it gives CASSPLMNTEAFF.

The chain employs TRBV10-2 and TRBJ2-7, with D possibly being TRBD2 (6 bases). Trimming left V 7 bases short and J 0 bases short, with 13 bases between. CDR1 WSHSY and CDR2 SAAADI come from the germline V gene. This CDR3 has 14 residues. The CDR3 bases are TGCGCCAGCACACGGGACTTGTACTCCTACGAGCAGTACTTC. The encoded protein is CASTRDLYSYEQYF.

This clone occurred a few times. This rearrangement joins TRBV2 to TRBJ2-7; the match to TRBD1 covers 8 bases. The J segment lost 1 base and the V segment lost 11 bases, leaving 4 bases of the junction unmatched. Looked up from germline, CDR1 is SNHLY and CDR2 is FYNNEI. There are 12 residues in the CDR3. CDR3 protein: CAGGQGSYEQYF. DNA for the CDR3: TGTGCCGGCGGACAGGGTTCCTACGAGCAGTACTTC. Complete variable domain (other parts from reference TRBV2 and TRBJ2-7): EPEVTQTPSHQVTQMGQEVILRCVPISNHLYFYWYRQILGQKVEFLVSFYNNEISEKSEIFDDQFSVERPDGSNFTLKIRSTKLEDSAMYFCAGGQGSYEQYFGPGTRLTVT.

This clone was counted between two and nine times. This chain connects TRBV18 to TRBJ2-7; TRBD2 might be the D (5 bases). There are 14 residues in the CDR3. V shed 4 bases and J shed 4 bases, with 14 bases lying between them. Germline V gene sequence: CDR1 KGHSH, CDR2 LQKENI. CDR3 in DNA: TGTGCCAGCTCACAGGCTAGCAGAGAGTACGAGCAGTACTTC. It codes for CASSQASREYEQYF.

The rearrangement links TRBV30 to TRBJ1-1, with unresolved D. The germline gives CDR1 GTSNPN, CDR2 SVGIG (reference sequence). Trimming removed 2 bases at V and 1 base at J, with 29 bases between. This CDR3 has 20 residues. CDR3 coding DNA: TGTGCCTGGAGTACAGACTATAAAGGAGGCATTCGGACCGAGAACACTGAAGCTTTCTTT. This encodes CAWSTDYKGGIRTENTEAFF.

The CDR3 DNA reads as TGCAGCGTTGAAGACGGCGGCTCCTACGAGCAGTACTTC. Residues: CSVEDGGSYEQYF. The gene calls are TRBV29-1 and TRBJ2-7, with D unresolved. The germline gives CDR1 SQVTM, CDR2 ANQGSEA. Trimming cost V 0 bases and J 0 bases, with 6 bases left between them. The CDR3 runs 13 residues.

For the CDR3, the DNA is TGTGCCAGCAGCCCCGCTCGGGGAAAAGGCGGCTACACCTTC. It specifies CASSPARGKGGYTF. The rearrangement uses TRBV6-6 and TRBJ1-2; D is ambiguous. V was clipped by 6 bases and J by 8 bases, with 19 bases between them. The CDR3 has 14 amino acids. Looked up from germline, CDR1 is MNHNY and CDR2 is SVGAGI (reference sequence).

The chain links TRBV5-4 to TRBJ2-3, with D possibly being TRBD2 (5 bases). This CDR3 is built from 15 residues. Per the germline V gene, CDR1 is SGHNT and CDR2 is YYREEE (reference sequence). The V gene lost 1 base and the J gene lost 2 bases, with 11 bases spanning the gap. For the CDR3, the DNA is TGTGCCAGCAGCTTGCGGACGGGGAACACAGATACGCAGTATTTT. This gives the protein CASSLRTGNTDTQYF.